This T cell receptor (beta chain) was identified during a study of human T cells and chemical hapten exposure. Study in general: Patients, chiefly female, had alopecia areata, totalis or universalis. Study-wide results and caveats: No alteration of TCRs above 1 in 1000 frequency was seen with DPC sensitization.

Time point meaning: patch test 3, about 24 weeks after DPC sensitization. Sample treatment: therapeutic diphenylcyclopropenone sensitization with weekly scalp DPC. This clonotype was detected a few times. Its antigen is as yet unknown. Each CDR3 protein gets one entry after TCRdb re-called the RACE reads with MiXCR. This table has tens of thousands of distinct CDR3 sequences, more than 9.5% appearing once. The sample here was whole blood, taken in connection with sensitization to the hapten diphenylcyclopropenone (DPC). This sequence originates from a woman in her fifties or sixties with alopecia areata. Some clones in this sample may be carry-over from other donors' samples.

CDR3 residues: CASSPTGSDEQYF. CDR3 sequence (DNA): TGTGCCAGCAGCCCGACAGGGTCGGACGAGCAGTACTTC. The chain is built from TRBV7-9 and TRBJ2-7; 7 positions match TRBD1. There are 13 residues in the CDR3. Germline CDR1 SEHNR, CDR2 FQNEAQ (reference sequence). The V gene end was trimmed by 5 bases and the J gene end by 5 bases; junction bases not matched to a gene: 6.